This T cell receptor (beta chain) was observed in a study of T cells in Graves' hyperthyroidism and ophthalmopathy. Study in general: Upon initial diagnosis and before any treatment, peripheral blood was collected.

The CDR3 length is 13 residues. Germline CDR1 MNHEY, CDR2 SVGAGI. Trimming pared 0 bases from V and 6 bases from J, leaving 9 bases between. The PBMCs studied were ones that came from 10 ml fresh peripheral blood. Broader study findings: Onset of ophthalmopathy came a median roughly 6.5 months after the model predicted it. Most thyroid clonotypes expanded above 0.001 appeared in blood too.

RNA transcripts served as the template for amplifying TCR beta CDR3 regions. The primer set for the first-round RT-PCR of the TCR CDR3 was HTBI. TCRdb processed the multiplex PCR reads anew with MiXCR; each CDR3 protein has one entry. Of some 270,000 distinct CDR3 sequences listed, approximately 24% are singletons. This clonotype was picked up many times. As yet, its antigen is unknown. This sequence originates from a woman in her 40s with Graves' ophthalmopathy. The V gene is TRBV6-5, the J gene TRBJ2-7, with D tentatively TRBD2 (5 bases). Sequencing was done on a sample of blood. This chain's CDR3 is CASSYSRSGEQYF. CDR3 in DNA: TGTGCCAGCAGTTACTCACGGAGCGGCGAGCAGTACTTC.